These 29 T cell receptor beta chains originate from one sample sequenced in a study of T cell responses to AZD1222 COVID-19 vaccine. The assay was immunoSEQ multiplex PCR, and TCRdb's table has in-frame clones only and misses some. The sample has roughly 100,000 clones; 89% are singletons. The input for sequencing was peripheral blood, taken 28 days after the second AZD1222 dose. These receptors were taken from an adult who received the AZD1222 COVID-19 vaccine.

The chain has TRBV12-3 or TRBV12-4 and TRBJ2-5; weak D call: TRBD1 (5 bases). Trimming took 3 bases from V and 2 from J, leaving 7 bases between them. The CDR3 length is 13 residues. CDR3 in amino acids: CASSFRQQETQYF. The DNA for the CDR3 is TGTGCCAGCAGTTTCCGACAGCAAGAGACCCAGTACTTC.

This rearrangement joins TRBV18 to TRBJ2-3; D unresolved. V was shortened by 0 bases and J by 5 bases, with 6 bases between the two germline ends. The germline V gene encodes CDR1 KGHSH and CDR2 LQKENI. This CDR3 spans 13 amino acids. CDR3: CASSPPAEDTQYF. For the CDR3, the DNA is TGTGCCAGCTCACCACCGGCCGAAGATACGCAGTATTTT.

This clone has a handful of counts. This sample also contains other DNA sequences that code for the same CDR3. CDR3 residues: CSVRDRGNQPQHF. The CDR3 DNA follows: TGCAGCGTCCGAGACAGGGGCAATCAGCCCCAGCATTTT. This rearrangement joins TRBV29-1 to TRBJ1-5, with 7 nucleotides matching TRBD1. V trimming: 6 bases; J trimming: 2 bases; junction bases outside the gene matches: 4. CDR3 length equals 13 residues. Looked up from germline, CDR1 is SQVTM and CDR2 is ANQGSEA.

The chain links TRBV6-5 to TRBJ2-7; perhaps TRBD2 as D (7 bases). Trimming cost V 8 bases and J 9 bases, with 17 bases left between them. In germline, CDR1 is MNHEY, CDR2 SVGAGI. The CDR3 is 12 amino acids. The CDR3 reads CASRKGGGVQYF. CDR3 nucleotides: TGTGCCAGCCGAAAAGGGGGGGGTGTGCAGTACTTC.

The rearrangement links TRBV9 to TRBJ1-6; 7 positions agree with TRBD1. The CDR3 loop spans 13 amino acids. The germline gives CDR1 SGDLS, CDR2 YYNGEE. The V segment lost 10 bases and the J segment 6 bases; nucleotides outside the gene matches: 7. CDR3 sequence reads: CASGRDSNSPLHF. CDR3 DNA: TGTGCCTCTGGGCGGGACAGTAATTCACCCCTCCACTTT.

The CDR3 sequence: CASSGSGRASEEQYF. For the CDR3, the DNA is TGTGCCAGCAGCGGGAGCGGGAGGGCCTCTGAGGAGCAGTACTTC. The gene calls are TRBV9 and TRBJ2-7; 10 positions match TRBD2. V shed 3 bases and J 7 bases; nucleotides not matched to a gene: 10. This CDR3 spans 15 amino acids. Germline CDR1 and CDR2: SGDLS and YYNGEE.

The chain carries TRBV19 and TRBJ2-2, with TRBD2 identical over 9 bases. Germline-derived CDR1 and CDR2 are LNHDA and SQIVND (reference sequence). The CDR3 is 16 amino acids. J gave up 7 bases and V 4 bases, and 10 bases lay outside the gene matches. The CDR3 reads CASSNPREGRNGELFF. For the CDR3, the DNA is TGTGCCAGTAGTAATCCGCGGGAGGGCCGTAACGGGGAGCTGTTTTTT.

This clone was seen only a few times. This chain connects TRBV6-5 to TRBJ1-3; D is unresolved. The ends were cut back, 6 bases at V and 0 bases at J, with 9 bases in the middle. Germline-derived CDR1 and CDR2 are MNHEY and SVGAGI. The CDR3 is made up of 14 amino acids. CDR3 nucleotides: TGTGCCAGCAGCTCTACTTACTCTGGAAACACCATATATTTT. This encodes CASSSTYSGNTIYF.

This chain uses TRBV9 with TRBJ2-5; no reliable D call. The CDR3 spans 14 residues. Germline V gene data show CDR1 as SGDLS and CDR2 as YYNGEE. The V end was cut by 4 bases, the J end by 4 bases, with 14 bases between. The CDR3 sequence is CASSPTAGLETQYF. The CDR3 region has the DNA TGTGCCAGCAGCCCCACGGCAGGCCTAGAGACCCAGTACTTC.

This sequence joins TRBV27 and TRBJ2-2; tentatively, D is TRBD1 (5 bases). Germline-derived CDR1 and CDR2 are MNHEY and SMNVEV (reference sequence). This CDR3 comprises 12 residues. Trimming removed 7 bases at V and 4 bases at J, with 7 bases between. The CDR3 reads CASKRGTGELFF. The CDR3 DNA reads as TGTGCCAGCAAAAGGGGCACCGGGGAGCTGTTTTTT.

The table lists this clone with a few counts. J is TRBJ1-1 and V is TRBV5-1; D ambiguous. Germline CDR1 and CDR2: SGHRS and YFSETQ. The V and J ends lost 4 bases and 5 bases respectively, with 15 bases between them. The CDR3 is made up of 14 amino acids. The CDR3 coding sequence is TGCGCCAGCAGCCCTACAAGGGTAGGTACTGAAGCTTTCTTT. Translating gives CASSPTRVGTEAFF.

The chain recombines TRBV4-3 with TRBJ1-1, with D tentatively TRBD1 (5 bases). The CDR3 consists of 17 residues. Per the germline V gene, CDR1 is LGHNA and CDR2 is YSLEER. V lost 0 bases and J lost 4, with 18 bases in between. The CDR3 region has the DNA TGCGCCAGCAGCCAAGAAAGGACTGGGGGGTTGAGCACTGAAGCTTTCTTT. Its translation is CASSQERTGGLSTEAFF.

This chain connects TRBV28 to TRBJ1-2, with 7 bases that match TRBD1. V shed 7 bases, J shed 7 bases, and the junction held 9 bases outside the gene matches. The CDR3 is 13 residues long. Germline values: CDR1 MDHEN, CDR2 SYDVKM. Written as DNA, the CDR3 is TGTGCCAGCAACCGGGAGGGGGCAAGTGGCTACACCTTC. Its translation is CASNREGASGYTF.

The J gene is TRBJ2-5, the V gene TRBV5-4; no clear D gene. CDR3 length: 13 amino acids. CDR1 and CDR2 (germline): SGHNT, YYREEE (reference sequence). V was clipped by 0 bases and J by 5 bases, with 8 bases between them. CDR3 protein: CASSLGHGETQYF. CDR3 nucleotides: TGTGCCAGCAGCTTGGGGCACGGGGAGACCCAGTACTTC.

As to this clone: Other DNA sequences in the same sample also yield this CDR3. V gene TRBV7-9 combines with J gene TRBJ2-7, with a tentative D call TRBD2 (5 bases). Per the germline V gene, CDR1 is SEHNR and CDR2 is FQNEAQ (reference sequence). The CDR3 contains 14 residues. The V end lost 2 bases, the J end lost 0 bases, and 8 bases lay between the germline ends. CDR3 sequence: CASSLSGSSYEQYF. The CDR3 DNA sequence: TGTGCCAGCAGCTTAAGTGGGAGCTCCTACGAGCAGTACTTC.

CDR3 in amino acids: CASSLDSIRGYTF. For the CDR3, the DNA is TGTGCCAGCAGCTTGGACTCAATCCGTGGCTACACCTTC. The chain recombines TRBV7-9 with TRBJ1-2; D is uncertain. V gave up 3 bases and J gave up 7 bases, with 12 bases separating them. The CDR3 length is 13 residues. The germline gives CDR1 SEHNR, CDR2 FQNEAQ (reference sequence).

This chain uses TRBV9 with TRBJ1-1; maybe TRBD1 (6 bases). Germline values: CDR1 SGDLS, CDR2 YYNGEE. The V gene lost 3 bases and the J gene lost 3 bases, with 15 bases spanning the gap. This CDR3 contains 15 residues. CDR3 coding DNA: TGTGCCAGCAGCGCCGTGGGGGGCACCGACACTGAAGCTTTCTTT. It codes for CASSAVGGTDTEAFF.

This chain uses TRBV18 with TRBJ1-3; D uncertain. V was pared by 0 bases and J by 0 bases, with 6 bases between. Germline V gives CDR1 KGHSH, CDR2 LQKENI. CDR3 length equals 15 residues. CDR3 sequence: CASSPPSDSGNTIYF. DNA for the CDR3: TGTGCCAGCTCACCACCCTCAGACTCTGGAAACACCATATATTTT.

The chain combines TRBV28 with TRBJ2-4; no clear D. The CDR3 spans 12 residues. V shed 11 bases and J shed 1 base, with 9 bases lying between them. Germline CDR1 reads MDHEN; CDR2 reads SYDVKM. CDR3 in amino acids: CAASAAKNIQYF. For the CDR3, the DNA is TGTGCCGCCAGCGCGGCCAAAAACATTCAGTACTTC.

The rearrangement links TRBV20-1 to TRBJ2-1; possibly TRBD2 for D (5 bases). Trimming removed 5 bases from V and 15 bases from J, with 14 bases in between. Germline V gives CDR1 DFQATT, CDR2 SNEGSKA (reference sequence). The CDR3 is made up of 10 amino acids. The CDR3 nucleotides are TGCAGTGCTCGACTCGGGATTGGGTTCTTC. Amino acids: CSARLGIGFF.

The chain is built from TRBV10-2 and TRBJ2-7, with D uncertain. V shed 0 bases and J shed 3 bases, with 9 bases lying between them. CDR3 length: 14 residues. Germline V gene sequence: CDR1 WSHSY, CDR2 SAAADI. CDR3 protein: CASSESILVYEQYF. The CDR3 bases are TGCGCCAGCAGTGAGTCGATCTTAGTCTACGAGCAGTACTTC.

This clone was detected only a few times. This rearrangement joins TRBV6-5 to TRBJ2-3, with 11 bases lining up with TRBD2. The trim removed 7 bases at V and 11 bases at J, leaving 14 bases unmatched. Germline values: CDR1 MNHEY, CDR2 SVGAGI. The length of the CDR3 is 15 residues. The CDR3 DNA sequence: TGTGCCAGCAAGGGACTAGCGGCCGTGCCGGGAGGGCAGTATTTT. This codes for CASKGLAAVPGGQYF.

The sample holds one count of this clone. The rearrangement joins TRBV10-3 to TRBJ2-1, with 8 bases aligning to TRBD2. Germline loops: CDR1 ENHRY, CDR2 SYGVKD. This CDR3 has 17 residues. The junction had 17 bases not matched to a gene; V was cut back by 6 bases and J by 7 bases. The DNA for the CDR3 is TGTGCCATCAGCCCAGCCCGGGGGGGGGTTACAATAAATGAGCAGTTCTTC. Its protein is CAISPARGGVTINEQFF.

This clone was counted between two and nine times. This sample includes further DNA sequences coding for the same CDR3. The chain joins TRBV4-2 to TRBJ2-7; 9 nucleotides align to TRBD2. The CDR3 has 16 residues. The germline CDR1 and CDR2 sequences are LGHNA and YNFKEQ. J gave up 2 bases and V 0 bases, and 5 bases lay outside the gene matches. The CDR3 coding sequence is TGTGCCAGCAGCCAAGAGACTAGCGGATTGACCTACGAGCAGTACTTC. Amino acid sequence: CASSQETSGLTYEQYF.

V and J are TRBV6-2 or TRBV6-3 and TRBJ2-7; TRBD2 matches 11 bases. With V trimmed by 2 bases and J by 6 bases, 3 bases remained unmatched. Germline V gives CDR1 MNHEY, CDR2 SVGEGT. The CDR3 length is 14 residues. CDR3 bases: TGTGCCAGCAGTTACACCGGGACTAGCGGCGAGCAGTACTTC. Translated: CASSYTGTSGEQYF.

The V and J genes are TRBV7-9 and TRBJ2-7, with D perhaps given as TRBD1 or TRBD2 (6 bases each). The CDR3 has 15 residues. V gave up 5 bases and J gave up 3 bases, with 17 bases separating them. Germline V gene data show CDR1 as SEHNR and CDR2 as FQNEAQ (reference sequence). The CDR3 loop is CASSPGAAAGYEQYF. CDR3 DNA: TGTGCCAGCAGCCCGGGGGCGGCGGCCGGCTACGAGCAGTACTTC.

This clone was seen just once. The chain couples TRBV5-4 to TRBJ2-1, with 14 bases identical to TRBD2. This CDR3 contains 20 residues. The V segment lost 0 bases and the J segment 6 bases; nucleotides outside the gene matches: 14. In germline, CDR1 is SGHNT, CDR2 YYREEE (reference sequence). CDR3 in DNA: TGTGCCAGCAGCTTGGAAGGGACTAGCGGGAGTTCGTGGCGGGGCAATGAGCAGTTCTTC. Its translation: CASSLEGTSGSSWRGNEQFF.

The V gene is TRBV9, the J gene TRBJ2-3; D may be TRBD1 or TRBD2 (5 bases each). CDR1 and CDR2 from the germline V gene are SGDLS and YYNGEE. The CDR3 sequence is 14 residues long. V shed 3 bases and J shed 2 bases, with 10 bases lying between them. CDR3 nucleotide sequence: TGTGCCAGCAGCGCGGGACGAGTCACAGATACGCAGTATTTT. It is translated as CASSAGRVTDTQYF.

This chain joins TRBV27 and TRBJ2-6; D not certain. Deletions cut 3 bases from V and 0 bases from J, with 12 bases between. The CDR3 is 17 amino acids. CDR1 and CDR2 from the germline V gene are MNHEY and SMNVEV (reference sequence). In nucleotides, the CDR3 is TGTGCCAGCAGTTTCAACTCCCGGAGCTCTGGGGCCAACGTCCTGACTTTC. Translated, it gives CASSFNSRSSGANVLTF.